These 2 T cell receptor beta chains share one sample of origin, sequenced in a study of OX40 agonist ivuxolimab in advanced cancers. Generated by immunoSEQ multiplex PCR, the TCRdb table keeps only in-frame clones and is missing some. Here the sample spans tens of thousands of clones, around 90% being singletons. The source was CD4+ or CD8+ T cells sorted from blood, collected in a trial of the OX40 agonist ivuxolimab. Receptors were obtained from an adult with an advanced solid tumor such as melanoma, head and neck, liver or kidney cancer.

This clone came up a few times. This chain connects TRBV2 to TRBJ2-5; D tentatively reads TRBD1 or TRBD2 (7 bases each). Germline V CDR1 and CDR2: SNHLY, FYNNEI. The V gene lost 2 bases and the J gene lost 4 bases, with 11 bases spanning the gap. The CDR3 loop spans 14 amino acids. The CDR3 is CASSESRGGETQYF. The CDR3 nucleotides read TGTGCCAGCAGTGAAAGCAGGGGGGGAGAGACCCAGTACTTC.

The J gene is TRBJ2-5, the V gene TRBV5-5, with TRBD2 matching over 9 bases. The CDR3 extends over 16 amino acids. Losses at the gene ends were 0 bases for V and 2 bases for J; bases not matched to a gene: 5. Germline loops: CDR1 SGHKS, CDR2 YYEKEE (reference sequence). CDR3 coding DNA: TGTGCCAGCAGCTTGGGCGGGGGGGTAGGACAAGAGACCCAGTACTTC. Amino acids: CASSLGGGVGQETQYF.